These T cell receptor beta chains were read from a single sample in a study of blood T cells in healthy people across ages. MiXCR was run by TCRdb on the 5' RACE reads, yielding one entry per CDR3 protein. The sample lists fewer than 2,000,000 distinct CDR3 sequences; around 40% were seen once. The sample consisted of blood. The receptors were sampled from a human donor in good health. CDR3s include the opening cysteine and the closing phenylalanine or tryptophan. D genes are given only for firm matches. Expanded clones are given a class, and other clones once, few, many or no size at all.

D gene	J gene	clone size	V gene	CDR3 DNA	CDR3 protein
NA	TRBJ2-3	NA	TRBV7-9	TGTGCCAGCAGCTTAGCCCCCAGGGCCGGCACAGATACGCAGTATTTT	CASSLAPRAGTDTQYF
TRBD1	TRBJ2-1	many	TRBV7-2	TGTGCCAGCAGCTTAAGTCAGGGGGCCTACAATGAGCAGTTCTTC	CASSLSQGAYNEQFF
NA	TRBJ2-3	NA	TRBV5-1	TGCGCCAGCAGCTTGGATTTGATCACAGATACGCAGTATTTT	CASSLDLITDTQYF
NA	TRBJ1-1	few	TRBV20-1	TGCAGTGCTAGCCCGGACGTGAACACTGAAGCTTTCTTT	CSASPDVNTEAFF
NA	TRBJ2-1	NA	TRBV7-9	TGTGCCAGCAGCTTAGGGGTTAGCGCTCAAAGCTCCTACAATGAGCAGTTCTTC	CASSLGVSAQSSYNEQFF
TRBD2	TRBJ2-3	NA	TRBV19	TGTGCCAGTAGTCCTTTTGCGGGGGGCACAGATACGCAGTATTTT	CASSPFAGGTDTQYF
TRBD1	TRBJ2-1	NA	TRBV20-1	TGCAGTGCTAGAGAAGGGACAGGGCTAACCTACAATGAGCAGTTCTTC	CSAREGTGLTYNEQFF
TRBD1	TRBJ2-7	few	TRBV10-3	TGTGCCATCAGAAACAGGGGGACCTACGAGCAGTACTTC	CAIRNRGTYEQYF
NA	TRBJ1-1	NA	TRBV6-6	TGTGCCAGCAGTTACCCGGGGGGTAGACCCACTGAAGCTTTCTTT	CASSYPGGRPTEAFF
NA	TRBJ1-6	few	TRBV7-2	TGTGCCAGCAGCTTGTCCAGTACAGGGCGGGAAATTTCACCCCTCCACTTT	CASSLSSTGREISPLHF
NA	TRBJ2-6	many	TRBV29-1	TGCAGCGTGACGGACTCTGGGGCCAACGTCCTGACTTTC	CSVTDSGANVLTF
NA	TRBJ2-5	few	TRBV6-2/TRBV6-3	TGTGCCAGCAGTTATACGGCTCCCGGGACCCAGTACTTC	CASSYTAPGTQYF
NA	TRBJ1-4	few	TRBV28	TGTGCCAGCAGTCCCGGAGGGGGAGACGAAAAACTGTTTTTT	CASSPGGGDEKLFF
TRBD2	TRBJ2-3	once	TRBV7-2	TGTGCCAGCAGCCCAAGACGCGGGGGAGGCACAGATACGCAGTATTTT	CASSPRRGGGTDTQYF
NA	TRBJ2-7	once	TRBV5-1	TGCGCCAGCAGCACGGGACATTACGGAGAGCAGTACTTC	CASSTGHYGEQYF